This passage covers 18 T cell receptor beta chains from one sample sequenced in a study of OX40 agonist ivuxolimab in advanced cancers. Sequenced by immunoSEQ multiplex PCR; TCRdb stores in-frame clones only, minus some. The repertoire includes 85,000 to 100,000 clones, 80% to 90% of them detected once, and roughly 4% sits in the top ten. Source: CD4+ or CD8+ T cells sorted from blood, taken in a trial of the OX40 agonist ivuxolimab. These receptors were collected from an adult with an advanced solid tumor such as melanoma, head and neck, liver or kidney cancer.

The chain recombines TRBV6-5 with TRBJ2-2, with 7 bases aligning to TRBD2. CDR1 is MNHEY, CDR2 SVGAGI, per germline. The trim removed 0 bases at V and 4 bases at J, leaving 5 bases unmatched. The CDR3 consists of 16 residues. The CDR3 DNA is TGTGCCAGCAGTTACTCGCGGGGGAGGTCCACCGGGGAGCTGTTTTTT. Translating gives CASSYSRGRSTGELFF.

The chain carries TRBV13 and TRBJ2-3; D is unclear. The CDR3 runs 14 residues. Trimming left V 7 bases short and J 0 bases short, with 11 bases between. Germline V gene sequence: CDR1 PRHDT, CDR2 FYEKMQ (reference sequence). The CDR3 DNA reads TGTGCCAGCACCTCCGGTTTGAGCACAGATACGCAGTATTTT. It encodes CASTSGLSTDTQYF. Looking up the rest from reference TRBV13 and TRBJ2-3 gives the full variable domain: AAGVIQSPRHLIKEKRETATLKCYPIPRHDTVYWYQQGPGQDPQFLISFYEKMQSDKGSIPDRFSAQQFSDYHSELNMSSLELGDSALYFCASTSGLSTDTQYFGPGTRLTVL.

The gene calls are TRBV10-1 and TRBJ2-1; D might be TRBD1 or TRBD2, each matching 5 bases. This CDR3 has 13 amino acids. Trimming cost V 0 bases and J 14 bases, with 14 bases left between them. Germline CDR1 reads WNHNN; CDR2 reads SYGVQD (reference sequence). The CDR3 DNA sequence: TGCGCCAGCAGTGAGTCGTTCGGGGCGCGGAAGTTCTTC. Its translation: CASSESFGARKFF.

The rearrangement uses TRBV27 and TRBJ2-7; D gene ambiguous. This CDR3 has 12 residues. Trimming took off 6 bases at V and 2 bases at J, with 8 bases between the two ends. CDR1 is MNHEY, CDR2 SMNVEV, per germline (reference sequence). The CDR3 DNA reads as TGTGCCAGCAGATCTTGGACCTACGAGCAGTACTTC. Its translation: CASRSWTYEQYF.

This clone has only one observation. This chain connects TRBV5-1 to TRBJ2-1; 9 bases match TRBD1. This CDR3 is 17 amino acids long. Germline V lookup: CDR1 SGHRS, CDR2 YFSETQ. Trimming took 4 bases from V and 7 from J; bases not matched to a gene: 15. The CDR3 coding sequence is TGCGCCAGCAGCGGGACGGGGGGACAGGGAAGTGGGAATGAGCAGTTCTTC. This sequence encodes CASSGTGGQGSGNEQFF.

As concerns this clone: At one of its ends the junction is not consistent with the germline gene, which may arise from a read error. CDR3 in DNA: TGTGCCAGTAGCGCCGTAATGTATGCCTACACCTTC. It yields the protein CASSAVMYAYTF. The chain is built from TRBV19 and TRBJ1-2; unclear D gene. CDR1 and CDR2 (germline): LNHDA, SQIVND (reference sequence). There are 12 residues in the CDR3.

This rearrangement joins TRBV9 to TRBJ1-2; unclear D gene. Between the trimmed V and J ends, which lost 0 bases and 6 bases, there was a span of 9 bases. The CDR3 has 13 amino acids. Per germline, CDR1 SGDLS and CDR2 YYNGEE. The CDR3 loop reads CASSVGGMDGYTF. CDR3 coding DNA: TGTGCCAGCAGCGTAGGAGGGATGGATGGCTACACCTTC.

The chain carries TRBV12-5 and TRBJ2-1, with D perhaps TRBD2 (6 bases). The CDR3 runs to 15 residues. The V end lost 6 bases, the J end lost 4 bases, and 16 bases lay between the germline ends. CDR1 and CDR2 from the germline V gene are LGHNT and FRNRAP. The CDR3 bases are TGTGCTAGTGGAGCCGGGACTGCAATTTACAATGAGCAGTTCTTC. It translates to CASGAGTAIYNEQFF.

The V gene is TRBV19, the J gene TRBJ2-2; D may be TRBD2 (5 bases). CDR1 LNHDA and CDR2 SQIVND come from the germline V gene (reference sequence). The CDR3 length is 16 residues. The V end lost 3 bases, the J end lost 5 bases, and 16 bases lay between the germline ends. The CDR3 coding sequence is TGTGCCAGTAGTATTATTCGGCGGGTGGGGACCGGGGAGCTGTTTTTT. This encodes CASSIIRRVGTGELFF.

CDR3 nucleotide sequence: TGTGCCAGCAGCAAAGCCCCACAGGGGAGCAATCAGCCCCAGCATTTT. Encoded protein: CASSKAPQGSNQPQHF. The J gene is TRBJ1-5, the V gene TRBV21-1; TRBD1, the D gene given by the table, was not confirmed from the DNA. TRBV21-1 is tagged as a pseudogene. The CDR3 runs to 16 residues.

CDR3 sequence: CASSPAGLALETQYF. The CDR3 DNA reads as TGTGCCAGCTCACCCGCCGGACTAGCTTTAGAGACCCAGTACTTC. The V call is TRBV18, the J call TRBJ2-5; 8 bases match TRBD2. The CDR3 loop spans 15 amino acids. CDR1 is KGHSH and CDR2 is LQKENI in the germline V gene. J was trimmed by 4 bases and V by 3 bases; bases with no gene match: 7.

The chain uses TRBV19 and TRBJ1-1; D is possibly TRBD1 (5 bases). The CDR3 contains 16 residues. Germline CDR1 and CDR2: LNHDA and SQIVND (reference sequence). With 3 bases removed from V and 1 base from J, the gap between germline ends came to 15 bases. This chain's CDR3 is CASSMRIGGANTEAFF. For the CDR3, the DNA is TGTGCCAGTAGTATGAGGATTGGAGGGGCGAACACTGAAGCTTTCTTT.

The CDR3 reads CASSQWPGTSADNEQFF. CDR3 nucleotides: TGCGCCAGCAGCCAATGGCCGGGGACTAGCGCGGACAATGAGCAGTTCTTC. The rearrangement joins TRBV4-3 to TRBJ2-1, with 10 bases that match TRBD2. The ends lost 2 bases at V and 5 bases at J; junction bases unmatched: 9. The CDR3 runs to 17 residues. In germline, CDR1 is LGHNA, CDR2 YSLEER.

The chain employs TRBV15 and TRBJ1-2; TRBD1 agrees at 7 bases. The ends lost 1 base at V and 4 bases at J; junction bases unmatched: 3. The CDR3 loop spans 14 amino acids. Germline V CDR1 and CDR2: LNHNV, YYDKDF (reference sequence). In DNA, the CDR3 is TGTGCCACCAGCAGAGCCGGACAGGCCTATGGCTACACCTTC. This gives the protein CATSRAGQAYGYTF.

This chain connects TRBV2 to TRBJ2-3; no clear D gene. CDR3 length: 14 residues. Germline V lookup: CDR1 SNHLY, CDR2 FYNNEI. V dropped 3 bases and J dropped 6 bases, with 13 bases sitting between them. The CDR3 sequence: CASSERRVVDTQYF. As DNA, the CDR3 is TGTGCCAGCAGTGAGAGGAGAGTCGTGGATACGCAGTATTTT. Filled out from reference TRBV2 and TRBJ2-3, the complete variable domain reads EPEVTQTPSHQVTQMGQEVILRCVPISNHLYFYWYRQILGQKVEFLVSFYNNEISEKSEIFDDQFSVERPDGSNFTLKIRSTKLEDSAMYFCASSERRVVDTQYFGPGTRLTVL.

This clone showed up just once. The CDR3 DNA reads as TGTGCCAGCAGTTTTGGGGCAGGGATGAATTCACCCCTCCACTTT. Translating it yields CASSFGAGMNSPLHF. The chain is built from TRBV27 and TRBJ1-6; D perhaps matches TRBD1 (5 bases). With 3 bases removed from V and 7 bases from J, the gap between germline ends came to 13 bases. The germline gives CDR1 MNHEY, CDR2 SMNVEV (reference sequence). The CDR3 spans 15 residues.

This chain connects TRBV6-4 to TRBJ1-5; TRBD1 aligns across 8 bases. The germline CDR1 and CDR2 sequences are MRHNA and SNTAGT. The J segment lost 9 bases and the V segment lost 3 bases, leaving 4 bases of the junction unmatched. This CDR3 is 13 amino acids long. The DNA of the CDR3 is TGTGCCAGCAGTGAAACAGGGGGTGGGCCCCAGCATTTT. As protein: CASSETGGGPQHF.

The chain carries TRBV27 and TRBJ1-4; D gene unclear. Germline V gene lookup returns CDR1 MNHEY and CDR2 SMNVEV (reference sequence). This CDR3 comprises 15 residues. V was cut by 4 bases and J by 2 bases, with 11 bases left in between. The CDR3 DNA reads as TGTGCCAGCAGTTCGCCGAGTAAGACTAATGAAAAACTGTTTTTT. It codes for CASSSPSKTNEKLFF. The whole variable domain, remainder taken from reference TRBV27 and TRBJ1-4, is EAQVTQNPRYLITVTGKKLTVTCSQNMNHEYMSWYRQDPGLGLRQIYYSMNVEVTDKGDVPEGYKVSRKEKRNFPLILESPSPNQTSLYFCASSSPSKTNEKLFFGSGTQLSVL.